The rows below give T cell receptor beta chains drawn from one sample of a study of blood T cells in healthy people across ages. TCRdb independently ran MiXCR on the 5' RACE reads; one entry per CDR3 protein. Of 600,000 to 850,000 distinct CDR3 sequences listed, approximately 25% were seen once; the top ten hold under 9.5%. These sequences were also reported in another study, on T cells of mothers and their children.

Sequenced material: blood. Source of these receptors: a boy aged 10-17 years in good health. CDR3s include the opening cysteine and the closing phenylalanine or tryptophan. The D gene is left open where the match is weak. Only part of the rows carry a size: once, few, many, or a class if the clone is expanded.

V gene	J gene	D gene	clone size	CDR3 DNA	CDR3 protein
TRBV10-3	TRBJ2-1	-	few	TGTGCCATCAGTGAGTCGTCGGCCATCAATGAGCAGTTCTTC	CAISESSAINEQFF
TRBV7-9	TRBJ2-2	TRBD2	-	TGTGCCAGCAGCTTCGCCGGACTAGCGGGGGGTACCGGGGAGCTGTTTTTT	CASSFAGLAGGTGELFF
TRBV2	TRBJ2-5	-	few	TGTGCCAGCAGTGGGAACTTAAACCAAGAGACCCAGTACTTC	CASSGNLNQETQYF
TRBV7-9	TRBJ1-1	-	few	TGTGCCAGCAGCTTAGCGTCCAAGAACACTGAAGCTTTCTTT	CASSLASKNTEAFF
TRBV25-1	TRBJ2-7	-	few	TGTGCCAGCAGTGAATGGGGGGCCTCATACGAGCAGTACTTC	CASSEWGASYEQYF
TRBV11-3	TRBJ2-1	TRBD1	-	TGTGCCAGCAGCAAGGGACAGCTCCTCAATGAGCAGTTCTTC	CASSKGQLLNEQFF
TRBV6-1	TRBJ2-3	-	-	TGTGCCACGCCAATGCCAGGGCTCCTCCGTACAGATACGCAGTATTTT	CATPMPGLLRTDTQYF
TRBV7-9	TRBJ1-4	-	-	TGTGCCAGCAGCTTAGGGGACACTGAAAAACTGTTTTTT	CASSLGDTEKLFF
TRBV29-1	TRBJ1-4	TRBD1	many	TGCAGCGCTAGGACAGGCGGTAACGAAAAACTGTTTTTT	CSARTGGNEKLFF
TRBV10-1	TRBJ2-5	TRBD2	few	TGCGCCAGCAGTGAGTCCCTAGCGGGGCAAGAGACCCAGTACTTC	CASSESLAGQETQYF
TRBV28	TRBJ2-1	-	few	TGTGCCAGCAGTAGCGGGTCACGCTCCTACAATGAGCAGTTCTTC	CASSSGSRSYNEQFF
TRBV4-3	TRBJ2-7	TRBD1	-	TGCGCCAGCAGCCAAGATTCCGGACAGGGGGCCTACGAGCAGTACTTC	CASSQDSGQGAYEQYF
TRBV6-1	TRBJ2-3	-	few	TGTGCCATCATTACAGACGGCACAGATACGCAGTATTTT	CAIITDGTDTQYF
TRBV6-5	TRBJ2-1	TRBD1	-	TGTGCCAGCAGTCCCGGGACAGGGGGTTTTCGCGAGCAGTTCTTC	CASSPGTGGFREQFF
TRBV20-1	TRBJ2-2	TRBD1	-	TGCAGTGCTAGAGAAGAGAGCAGGGGGTTAACCGGGGAGCTGTTTTTT	CSAREESRGLTGELFF
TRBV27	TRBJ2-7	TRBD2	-	TGTGCCAGCAGTTTACCGGGGACTAGCGGGAGTAACGAGCAGTACTTC	CASSLPGTSGSNEQYF
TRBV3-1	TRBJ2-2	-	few	TGTGCCAGCAGCCCAACGAACACCGGGGAGCTGCTTTTT	CASSPTNTGELLF
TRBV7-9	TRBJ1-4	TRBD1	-	TGTGCCAGCAGCTCCGGGACAGTGCCTGAAAAACTGTTTTTT	CASSSGTVPEKLFF
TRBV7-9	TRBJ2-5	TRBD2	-	TGTGCCAGCATCCCAAGCCCGGGACTAGCCTCGGAGACCCAGTACTTC	CASIPSPGLASETQYF
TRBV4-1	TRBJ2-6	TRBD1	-	TGCGCCAGCAGCCAAGAGGGGACAGGGATTGCTGGGGCCAACGTCCTGACTTTC	CASSQEGTGIAGANVLTF
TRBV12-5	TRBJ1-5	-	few	TGTGCTGCTAATCAGCCCCAGCATTTT	CAANQPQHF
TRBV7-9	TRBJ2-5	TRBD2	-	TGTGCCAGCAGCCCCGGGGAGGGTGCGTTAGAGACCCAGTACTTC	CASSPGEGALETQYF
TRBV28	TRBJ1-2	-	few	TGTGCCAGCAGTTTAGGGTCCGGTGGTTATGGCTACACCTTC	CASSLGSGGYGYTF
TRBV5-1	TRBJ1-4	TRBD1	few	TGCGCCAGCAGCTCAACGCCGGGACAGGGAGATGAAAAACTGTTTTTT	CASSSTPGQGDEKLFF
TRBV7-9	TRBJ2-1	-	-	TGTGCCAGCAGCACTCCGTGGGCAGACTACTACAATGAGCAGTTCTTC	CASSTPWADYYNEQFF
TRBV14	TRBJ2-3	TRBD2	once	TGTGCCAGCAGGCCCACGGGAGGGCCGGGAGATACGCAGTATTTT	CASRPTGGPGDTQYF
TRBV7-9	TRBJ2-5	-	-	TGTGCCAGCAGCTTAGCGGGACGGGGGACGGAGACCCAGTACTTC	CASSLAGRGTETQYF
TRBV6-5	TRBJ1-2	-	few	TGTGCCAGCAAAACACAGGGCGATGGCTACACCTTC	CASKTQGDGYTF
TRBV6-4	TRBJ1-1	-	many	TGTGCCAGCAGTGAGGCAGCGAACACTGAAGCTTTCTTT	CASSEAANTEAFF
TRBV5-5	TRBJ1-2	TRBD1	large	TGTGCCAGCAGCTTGGTAGCAGGGGGCTGGAATGGCTACACCTTC	CASSLVAGGWNGYTF
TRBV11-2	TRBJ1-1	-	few	TGTGCCAGCAGCCGCCCGATCGGGATGAACACTGAAGCTTTCTTT	CASSRPIGMNTEAFF
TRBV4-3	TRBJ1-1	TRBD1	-	TGCGCCAGCAGCCAAGACCTACCATTAGGACAGGGGATGGGCGCTGAAGCTTTCTTT	CASSQDLPLGQGMGAEAFF
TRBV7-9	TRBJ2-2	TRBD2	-	TGTGCCAGCAGCTCGGTGCCTAAGGCGGGAGTCACCGGGGAGCTGTTTTTT	CASSSVPKAGVTGELFF
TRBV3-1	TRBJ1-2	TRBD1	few	TGTGCCAGCAGCCAAGTCGGGACAGGATCGGGCGGCTACACCTTC	CASSQVGTGSGGYTF
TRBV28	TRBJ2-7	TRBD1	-	TGTGCCAGCAGTCCCCCCGGGACAGGGTACGAGCAGTACTTC	CASSPPGTGYEQYF
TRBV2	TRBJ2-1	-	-	TGTGCCAGCAGTGGAGTTAACAATGAGCAGTTCTTC	CASSGVNNEQFF
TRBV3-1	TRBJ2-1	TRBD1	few	TGTGCCAGCAGGCAGGACAGGGGCGACTACAATGAGCAGTTCTTC	CASRQDRGDYNEQFF
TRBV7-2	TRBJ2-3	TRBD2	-	TGTGCCAGCAGCTTTACCCGGGTAGCGGGGGCTGATACGCAGTATTTT	CASSFTRVAGADTQYF
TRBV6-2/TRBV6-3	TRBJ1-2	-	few	TGTGCCAGCAGTTACTCAACTCCCGTCGAGGGGCAAGGCTACACCTTC	CASSYSTPVEGQGYTF
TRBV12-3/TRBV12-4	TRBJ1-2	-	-	TGTGCCAGCAGCCCTGACAGGCGCTATGGCTACACCTTC	CASSPDRRYGYTF
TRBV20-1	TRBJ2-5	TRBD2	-	TGCAGTGCTTGGACTAGCGGGAAGGAGACCCAGTACTTC	CSAWTSGKETQYF
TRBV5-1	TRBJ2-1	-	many	TGCGCCAGCAGCTTGGAGAACTACAATGAGCAGTTCTTC	CASSLENYNEQFF
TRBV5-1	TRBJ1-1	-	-	TGCGCCACCCGAGGAAACACCGAGAACACTGAAGCTTTCTTT	CATRGNTENTEAFF
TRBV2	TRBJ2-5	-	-	TGTGCCAGCAGTGAAGAGTACAGGGAGGAAGAGACCCAGTACTTC	CASSEEYREEETQYF
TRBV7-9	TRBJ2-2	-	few	TGTGCCAGCAGCGCGCGAAGCGGGGAGCTGTTTTTT	CASSARSGELFF
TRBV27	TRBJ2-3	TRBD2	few	TGTGCCAGCAGTTGGCTAGCGGGAGGAGATACGCAGTATTTT	CASSWLAGGDTQYF
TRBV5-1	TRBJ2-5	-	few	TGCGCCAGCAGCTTGGCCGGGGAGAGGGGAGAGACCCAGTACTTC	CASSLAGERGETQYF
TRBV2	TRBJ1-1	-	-	TGTGCCAGCAGTGATCGCAAGGGTGAAGCTTTCTTT	CASSDRKGEAFF
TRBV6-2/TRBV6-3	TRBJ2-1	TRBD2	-	TGTGCCAGCAGTCCCTGGGCTAGCGGGTACAATGAGCAGTTCTTC	CASSPWASGYNEQFF
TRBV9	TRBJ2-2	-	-	TGTGCCAGCAGCCCTGTAGATGCGAACACCGGGGAGCTGTTTTTT	CASSPVDANTGELFF
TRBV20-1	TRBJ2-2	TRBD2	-	TGCAGTACTAGAGATCCGCCGGGAGGGAGGGCCGGGGAGCTGTTTTTT	CSTRDPPGGRAGELFF